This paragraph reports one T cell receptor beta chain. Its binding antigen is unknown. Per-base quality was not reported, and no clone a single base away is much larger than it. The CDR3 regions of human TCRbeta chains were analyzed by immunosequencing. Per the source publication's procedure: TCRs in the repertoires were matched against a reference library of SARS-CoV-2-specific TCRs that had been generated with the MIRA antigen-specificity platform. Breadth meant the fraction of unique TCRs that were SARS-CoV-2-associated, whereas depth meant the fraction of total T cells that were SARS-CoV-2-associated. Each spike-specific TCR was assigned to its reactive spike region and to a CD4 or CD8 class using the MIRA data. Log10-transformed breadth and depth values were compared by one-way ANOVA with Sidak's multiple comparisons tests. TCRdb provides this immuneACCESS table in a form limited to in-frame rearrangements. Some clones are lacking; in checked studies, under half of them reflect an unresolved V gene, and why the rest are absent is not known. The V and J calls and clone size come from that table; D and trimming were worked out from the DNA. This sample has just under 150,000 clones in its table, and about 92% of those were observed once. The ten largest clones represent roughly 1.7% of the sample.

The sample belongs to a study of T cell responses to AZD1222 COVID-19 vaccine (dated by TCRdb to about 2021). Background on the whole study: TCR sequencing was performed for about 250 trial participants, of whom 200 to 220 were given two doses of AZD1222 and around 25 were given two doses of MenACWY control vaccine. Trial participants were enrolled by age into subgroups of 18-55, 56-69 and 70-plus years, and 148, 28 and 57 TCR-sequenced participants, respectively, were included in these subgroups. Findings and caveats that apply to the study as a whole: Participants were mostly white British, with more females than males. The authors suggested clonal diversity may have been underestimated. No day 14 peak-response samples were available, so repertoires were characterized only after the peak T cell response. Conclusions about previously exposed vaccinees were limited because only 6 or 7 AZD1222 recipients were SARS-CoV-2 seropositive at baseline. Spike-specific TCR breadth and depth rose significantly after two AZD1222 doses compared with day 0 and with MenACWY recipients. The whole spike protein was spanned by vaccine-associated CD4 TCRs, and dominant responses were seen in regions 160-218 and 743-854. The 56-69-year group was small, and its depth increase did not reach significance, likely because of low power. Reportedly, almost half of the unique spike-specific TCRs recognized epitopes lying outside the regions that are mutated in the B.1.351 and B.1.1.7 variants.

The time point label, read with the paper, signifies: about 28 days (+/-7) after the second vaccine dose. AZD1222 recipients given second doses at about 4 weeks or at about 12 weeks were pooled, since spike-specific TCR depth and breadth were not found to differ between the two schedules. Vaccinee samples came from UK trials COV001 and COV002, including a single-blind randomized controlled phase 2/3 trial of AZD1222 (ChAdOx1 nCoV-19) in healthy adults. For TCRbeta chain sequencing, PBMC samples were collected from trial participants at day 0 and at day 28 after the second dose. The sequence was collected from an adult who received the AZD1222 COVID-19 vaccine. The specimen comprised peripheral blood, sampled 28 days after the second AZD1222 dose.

The CDR3 region reads CASSKTPRRQSYNEQFF. The base sequence is TGTGCCAGTAGTAAAACCCCCCGACGGCAGTCCTACAATGAGCAGTTCTTC. The chain was built from TRBV19 and TRBJ2-1, with the D gene uncertain. CDR1 and CDR2 are read off the germline V gene (reference sequence) as LNHDA and SQIVND. The CDR3 contains 17 residues, cysteine and phenylalanine counted. Just CDR3 DNA is preserved here, 51 bases in frame from base 1. The V end loses 4 bases and the J end loses 1 base, and a stretch of 17 bases separates them.